Shown below are 8 T cell receptor beta chains from a single sample sequenced in a study of CD8 T cells in Susac syndrome. RNA was extracted with the RNeasy kit, and a quantity of about 0.5 to 1 ug was reverse transcribed using random hexamers. MiXCR, applied by TCRdb to the immunoSEQ multiplex PCR reads, yields one record per CDR3 protein. The table records about 290,000 distinct CDR3 sequences, approximately 85% of them present only once. The sequenced sample was CD8+ T cells from PBMCs. All receptors derive from a human donor with multiple sclerosis.

The V call is TRBV20-1, the J call TRBJ2-1, with D uncertain. The CDR3 covers 15 residues. Germline CDR1 is DFQATT and CDR2 is SNEGSKA (reference sequence). V lost 6 bases, J lost 2 bases, and 17 bases lay in between. The CDR3 reads CSALVSGPAYNEQFF. The CDR3 DNA reads as TGCAGTGCCCTAGTCTCCGGTCCGGCCTACAATGAGCAGTTCTTC.

The chain joins TRBV5-8 to TRBJ2-3, with D hard to call. Germline lookup yields CDR1 SGHTS and CDR2 YDEGEE. Trimming pared 4 bases from V and 0 bases from J, leaving 9 bases between. CDR3 size: 14 residues. The CDR3 DNA sequence: TGTGCCAGCAGCGCCTTACCTAGCACAGATACGCAGTATTTT. This sequence encodes CASSALPSTDTQYF. The full variable domain, in which reference TRBV5-8 and TRBJ2-3 provide the parts outside the CDR3, is EAGVTQSPTHLIKTRGQQATLRCSPISGHTSVYWYQQALGLGLQFLLWYDEGEERNRGNFPPRFSGRQFPNYSSELNVNALELEDSALYLCASSALPSTDTQYFGPGTRLTVL.

The chain combines TRBV3-1 with TRBJ1-1; possible D gene TRBD1, 6 bases. Between the trimmed V and J ends, which lost 3 bases and 4 bases, there was a span of 15 bases. CDR3 size: 15 residues. The germline CDR1 and CDR2 sequences are LGHDT and YNNKEL (reference sequence). CDR3 DNA: TGTGCCAGCAGCCAGGGTTGGGGGGCCGGCACTGAAGCTTTCTTT. As protein: CASSQGWGAGTEAFF.

The chain combines TRBV15 with TRBJ2-7; TRBD2 aligns across 10 bases. The J segment lost 5 bases and the V segment lost 0 bases, leaving 4 bases of the junction unmatched. The CDR3 covers 15 residues. The germline CDR1 and CDR2 sequences are LNHNV and YYDKDF (reference sequence). CDR3 sequence reads: CATSRERSGRDEQYF. The CDR3 DNA sequence: TGTGCCACCAGCAGAGAACGGAGCGGGAGGGACGAGCAGTACTTC. Variable domain in full (rest from reference TRBV15 and TRBJ2-7): DAMVIQNPRYQVTQFGKPVTLSCSQTLNHNVMYWYQQKSSQAPKLLFHYYDKDFNNEADTPDNFQSRRPNTSFCFLDIRSPGLGDTAMYLCATSRERSGRDEQYFGPGTRLTVT.

This rearrangement joins TRBV28 to TRBJ2-4, with TRBD2 as a possible D gene (5 bases). The CDR3 extends over 14 amino acids. Trimming left V 5 bases short and J 3 bases short, with 11 bases between. Germline V CDR1 and CDR2: MDHEN, SYDVKM. The CDR3 spells CASSQGLDKNIQYF. The CDR3 DNA is TGTGCCAGCAGTCAAGGACTGGACAAAAACATTCAGTACTTC.

The V gene is TRBV7-9, the J gene TRBJ2-1; the D gene is possibly TRBD2 (6 bases). Trimming took off 3 bases at V and 2 bases at J, with 11 bases between the two ends. The CDR3 is 15 amino acids. Per germline, CDR1 SEHNR and CDR2 FQNEAQ (reference sequence). DNA of the CDR3: TGTGCCAGCAGCTTGGGACCTAGCGCCTACAATGAGCAGTTCTTC. Residues: CASSLGPSAYNEQFF.

This chain joins TRBV9 and TRBJ2-1; 11 positions match TRBD2. This CDR3 region has 20 residues. The J segment lost 0 bases and the V segment lost 4 bases, leaving 15 bases of the junction unmatched. The germline V gene has CDR1 SGDLS and CDR2 YYNGEE. The CDR3 DNA sequence: TGTGCCAGCAGCCGACCGGGACTAGCGGACGACTGGAGCTCCTACAATGAGCAGTTCTTC. As protein: CASSRPGLADDWSSYNEQFF.

The chain links TRBV24-1 to TRBJ2-1, with a weak D call TRBD2 (6 bases). V was clipped by 9 bases and J by 7 bases, with 12 bases between them. The CDR3 covers 12 residues. CDR1 is KGHDR, CDR2 SFDVKD, per germline. CDR3 residues: CATAAGGNEQFF. In DNA form, the CDR3 reads TGTGCCACCGCGGCAGGAGGGAATGAGCAGTTCTTC.